This TCR beta chain was sequenced for a study of T cells of healthy individuals. Using its own MiXCR run on the 5' RACE reads, TCRdb lists one record per CDR3 protein. The sample has approximately 52,000 distinct CDR3 sequences; approximately 14% are singletons. With 4 bases removed from V and 14 bases from J, the gap between germline ends came to 23 bases. The germline V gene has CDR1 LGHNA and CDR2 YSLEER. CDR3 length: 15 amino acids. There are a few counts of this clonotype. The clonotype originates from a human donor in good health. The V call is TRBV4-3, the J call TRBJ2-2, with a tentative D call TRBD1 (5 bases). This CDR3 is CASSRRRGAAARLFF. The CDR3 coding sequence is TGCGCCAGCAGCCGAAGACGTGGGGCGGCGGCCAGACTGTTTTTT.